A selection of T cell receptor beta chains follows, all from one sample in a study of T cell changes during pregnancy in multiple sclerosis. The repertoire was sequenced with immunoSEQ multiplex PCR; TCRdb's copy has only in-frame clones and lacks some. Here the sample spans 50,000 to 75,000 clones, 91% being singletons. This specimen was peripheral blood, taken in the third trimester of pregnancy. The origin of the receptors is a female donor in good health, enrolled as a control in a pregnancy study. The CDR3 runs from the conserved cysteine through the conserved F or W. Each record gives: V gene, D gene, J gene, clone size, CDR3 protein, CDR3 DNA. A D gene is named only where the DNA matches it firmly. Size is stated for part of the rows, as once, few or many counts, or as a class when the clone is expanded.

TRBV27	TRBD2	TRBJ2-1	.	CASTFLAGAYNEQFF	TGTGCCAGCACCTTTCTAGCGGGGGCCTACAATGAGCAGTTCTTC
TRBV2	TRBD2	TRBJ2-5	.	CAATGGETQYF	TGTGCCGCGACGGGAGGAGAGACCCAGTACTTC
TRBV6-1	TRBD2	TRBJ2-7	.	CASSVSVAGVLYEQYF	TGTGCCAGCAGTGTCTCGGTAGCGGGGGTCCTCTACGAGCAGTACTTC
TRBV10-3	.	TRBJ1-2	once	CAIGQNPGDYGYTF	TGTGCCATCGGCCAGAACCCCGGGGACTATGGCTACACCTTC
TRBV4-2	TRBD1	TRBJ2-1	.	CASSQEGTGSKGEQFF	TGTGCCAGCAGCCAAGAGGGGACAGGGTCAAAGGGTGAGCAGTTCTTC
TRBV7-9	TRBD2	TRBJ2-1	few	CASTAGTSDRANEQFF	TGTGCCAGCACCGCGGGGACTAGCGATAGGGCCAATGAGCAGTTCTTC
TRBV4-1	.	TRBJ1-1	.	CASSQSGRTEAFF	TGCGCCAGCAGCCAGTCAGGGAGGACTGAAGCTTTCTTT
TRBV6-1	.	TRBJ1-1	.	CAIGQGTEAFF	TGTGCTATTGGGCAGGGGACTGAAGCTTTCTTT
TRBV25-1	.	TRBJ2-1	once	CASSVGLGYNEQFF	TGTGCCAGCAGTGTGGGACTCGGCTACAATGAGCAGTTCTTC
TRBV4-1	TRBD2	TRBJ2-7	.	CASSQASGRITYEQYF	TGCGCCAGCAGCCAAGCTAGCGGGAGGATCACGTACGAGCAGTACTTC
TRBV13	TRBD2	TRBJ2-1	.	CASSAQTSSGEQFF	TGTGCCAGCAGCGCCCAGACTAGCTCGGGTGAGCAGTTCTTC
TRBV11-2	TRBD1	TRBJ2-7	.	CASSLDLGTGTHEQYF	TGTGCCAGCAGCTTAGACCTCGGGACAGGGACCCACGAGCAGTACTTC
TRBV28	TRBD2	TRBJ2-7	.	CASTGGGVYEQYF	TGTGCCAGCACTGGGGGAGGGGTCTACGAGCAGTACTTC
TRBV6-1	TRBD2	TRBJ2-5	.	CASTHFAGAQETQYF	TGTGCCAGCACTCATTTCGCGGGAGCACAAGAGACCCAGTACTTC
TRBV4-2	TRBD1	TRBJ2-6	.	CASSQGDRGAGANVLTF	TGTGCCAGCAGCCAAGGGGACAGGGGGGCTGGGGCCAACGTCCTGACTTTC
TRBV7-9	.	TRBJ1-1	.	CASSQLPGWGNTEAFF	TGTGCCAGCAGCCAACTTCCAGGGTGGGGAAACACTGAAGCTTTCTTT
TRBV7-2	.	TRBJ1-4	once	CASSPSGADEKLFF	TGTGCCAGCAGCCCCAGCGGGGCAGATGAAAAACTGTTTTTT
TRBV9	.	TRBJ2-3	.	CASSVARGWGDTQYF	TGTGCCAGCAGCGTAGCAAGGGGATGGGGAGATACGCAGTATTTT
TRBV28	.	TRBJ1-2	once	CASSFQLANYGYTF	TGTGCCAGCAGCTTTCAGCTAGCTAACTATGGCTACACCTTC
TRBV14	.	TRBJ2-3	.	CASSQDNFRSRMFQDTQYF	TGTGCCAGCAGCCAAGACAATTTCCGGTCTAGAATGTTCCAAGATACGCAGTATTTT
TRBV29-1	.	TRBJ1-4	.	CSVEDPIGEKLFF	TGCAGCGTTGAAGATCCTATTGGTGAAAAACTGTTTTTT
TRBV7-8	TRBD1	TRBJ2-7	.	CASSTGGREQYF	TGTGCCAGCAGCACAGGGGGCAGAGAGCAGTACTTC
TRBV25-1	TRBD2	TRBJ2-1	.	CASEGLAGEANEQFF	TGTGCCAGCGAGGGACTAGCGGGAGAGGCAAATGAGCAGTTCTTC
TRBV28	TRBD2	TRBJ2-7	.	CASQRRLTSGSKVYF	TGTGCTTCACAACGGAGGTTGACTAGCGGGAGTAAAGTATACTTC
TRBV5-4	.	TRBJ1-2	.	CASSLGLAGADYGYTF	TGTGCCAGCAGCTTGGGCCTAGCGGGGGCAGACTATGGCTACACCTTC
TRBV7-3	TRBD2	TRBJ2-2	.	CASSLAGGLGGELFF	TGTGCCAGCAGCTTAGCGGGGGGGCTCGGCGGGGAGCTGTTTTTT
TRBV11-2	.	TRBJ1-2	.	CASSLPQGSSYGYTF	TGTGCCAGCAGCTTACCCCAGGGGTCCTCCTATGGCTACACCTTC
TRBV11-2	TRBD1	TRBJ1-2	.	CASSSILRDREGYTF	TGTGCCAGCAGCTCCATTCTGAGGGACAGGGAGGGATACACCTTC
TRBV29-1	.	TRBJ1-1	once	CSGGTVNTEAFF	TGCAGCGGTGGCACAGTGAACACTGAAGCTTTCTTT
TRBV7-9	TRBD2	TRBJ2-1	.	CASSLALAGGEQFF	TGTGCCAGCAGCTTAGCGTTAGCGGGAGGCGAGCAGTTCTTC
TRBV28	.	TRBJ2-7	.	CASSGGPGGEQYF	TGTGCCAGCAGTGGAGGGCCAGGGGGGGAGCAGTACTTC
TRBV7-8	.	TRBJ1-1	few	CASSLAGHLNTEAFF	TGTGCCAGCAGCTTAGCGGGACACCTGAACACTGAAGCTTTCTTT
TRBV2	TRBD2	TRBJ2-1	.	CASSGWTSGRADAYNEQFF	TGTGCCAGCAGTGGATGGACTAGCGGGAGGGCCGACGCCTACAATGAGCAGTTCTTC
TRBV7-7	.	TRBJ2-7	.	CASSLGPGSGEQYF	TGTGCTAGCAGCTTAGGTCCAGGCTCGGGGGAGCAGTACTTC
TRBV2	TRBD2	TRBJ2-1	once	CATSQGLAVNEQFF	TGTGCCACCAGCCAGGGACTAGCGGTTAATGAGCAGTTCTTC
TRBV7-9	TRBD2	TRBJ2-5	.	CASSFPGGEETQYF	TGTGCCAGCAGCTTCCCGGGGGGTGAGGAGACCCAGTACTTC
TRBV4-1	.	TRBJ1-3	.	CASSQDSSLISGNTIYF	TGCGCCAGCAGCCAAGATAGCAGTCTAATCTCTGGAAACACCATATATTTT
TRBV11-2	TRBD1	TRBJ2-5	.	CASSSGQGETQYF	TGTGCCAGCAGCTCGGGACAGGGAGAGACCCAGTACTTC
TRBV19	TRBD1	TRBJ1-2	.	CANSDRGSGYTF	TGTGCCAACTCGGACAGGGGTAGCGGCTACACCTTC
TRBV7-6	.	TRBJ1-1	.	CASSLGAGMNTEAFF	TGTGCCAGCAGCTTAGGTGCGGGCATGAACACTGAAGCTTTCTTT
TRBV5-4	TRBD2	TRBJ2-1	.	CASSLGTSGGYNEQFF	TGTGCCAGCAGCTTGGGCACTAGCGGGGGGTACAATGAGCAGTTCTTC
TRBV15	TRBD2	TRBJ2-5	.	CATSRDAASGGLPQYF	TGTGCCACCAGCAGAGACGCGGCTAGCGGGGGGCTCCCCCAGTACTTC
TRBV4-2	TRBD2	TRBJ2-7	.	CASSQDLGGGSYEQYF	TGTGCCAGCAGCCAAGATCTGGGCGGGGGGTCGTACGAGCAGTACTTC
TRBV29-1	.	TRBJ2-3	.	CSLRESSTDTQYF	TGCAGCCTTAGGGAGAGCAGCACAGATACGCAGTATTTT
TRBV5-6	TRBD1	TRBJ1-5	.	CASSLHQGGQPQHF	TGTGCCAGCAGCCTACACCAGGGGGGACAGCCCCAGCATTTT
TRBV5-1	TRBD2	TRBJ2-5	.	CASSRALAEETQYF	TGCGCCAGCAGCCGCGCACTAGCGGAAGAGACCCAGTACTTC
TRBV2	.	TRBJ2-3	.	CASSEALIAADTQYF	TGTGCCAGCAGTGAAGCGCTTATAGCCGCAGATACGCAGTATTTT
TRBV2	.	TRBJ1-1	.	CASRDRDTGGNTEAFF	TGTGCCAGCAGAGACCGGGACACGGGAGGGAACACTGAAGCTTTCTTT
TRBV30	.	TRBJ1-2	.	CAWRSIRGGGGYTF	TGTGCCTGGAGATCCATCAGGGGTGGGGGTGGCTACACCTTC
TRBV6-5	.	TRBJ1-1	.	CASRSERGRETEAFF	TGTGCCAGCAGAAGCGAAAGGGGGAGGGAGACTGAAGCTTTCTTT
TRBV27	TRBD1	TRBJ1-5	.	CASSPQQGGGQPQHF	TGTGCCAGCAGTCCCCAGCAGGGGGGCGGTCAGCCCCAGCATTTT
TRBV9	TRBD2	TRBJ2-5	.	CASSVRGVAGAETQYF	TGTGCCAGCAGCGTCAGGGGGGTAGCGGGAGCAGAGACCCAGTACTTC
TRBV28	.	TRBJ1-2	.	CASSLGRVTGYTF	TGTGCCAGCAGTTTAGGCAGGGTTACGGGCTACACCTTC
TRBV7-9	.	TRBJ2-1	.	CASSEIQVSNEQFF	TGTGCCAGCAGCGAGATACAGGTGTCCAATGAGCAGTTCTTC
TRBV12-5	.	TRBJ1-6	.	CASGPGDSPLHF	TGTGCTAGTGGTCCGGGGGATTCACCCCTCCACTTT